This paragraph reports one T cell receptor beta chain. The data were obtained in a study of cytomegalovirus exposure and HLA in healthy donors. It was with 60 Vbeta and 13 Jbeta primers that the PCR ran. Sequenced by immunoSEQ multiplex PCR; TCRdb stores in-frame clones only, minus some. The profile shows roughly 120,000 clones, 80% of them singletons. The origin of this receptor is a man aged 30 to 39 in good health and CMV-seronegative. Source material: PBMCs.

CDR3 sequence (DNA): TGTGCCAGCAGTAAAGCGAGCGGACAGCTGTTTTCTGGAAACACCATATATTTT. This gives the protein CASSKASGQLFSGNTIYF. The V gene is TRBV5-6, the J gene TRBJ1-3; perhaps TRBD1 as D (6 bases). V lost 5 bases, J lost 1 base, and 22 bases lay in between. The germline CDR1 and CDR2 sequences are SGHDT and YYEEEE. This CDR3 spans 18 amino acids.